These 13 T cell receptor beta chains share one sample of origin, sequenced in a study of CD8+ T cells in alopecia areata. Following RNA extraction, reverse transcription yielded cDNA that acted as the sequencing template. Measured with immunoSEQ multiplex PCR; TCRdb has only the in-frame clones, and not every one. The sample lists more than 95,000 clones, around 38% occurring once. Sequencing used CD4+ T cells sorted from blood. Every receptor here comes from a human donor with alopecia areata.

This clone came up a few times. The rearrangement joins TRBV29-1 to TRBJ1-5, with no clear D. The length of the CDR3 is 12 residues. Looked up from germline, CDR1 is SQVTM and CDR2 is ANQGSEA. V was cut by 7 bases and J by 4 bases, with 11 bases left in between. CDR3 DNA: TGCAGCGCCGGACTGAGTAATCAGCCCCAGCATTTT. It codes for CSAGLSNQPQHF.

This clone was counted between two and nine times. CDR3 amino acids: CASSSGYGSGANVLTF. The CDR3 bases are TGTGCCAGCAGTTCGGGATACGGCTCTGGGGCCAACGTCCTGACTTTC. The V gene is TRBV28, the J gene TRBJ2-6, with a possible D match to TRBD2 (5 bases). The germline V gene has CDR1 MDHEN and CDR2 SYDVKM. V was cut by 4 bases and J by 0 bases, with 10 bases left in between. The CDR3 has 16 residues.

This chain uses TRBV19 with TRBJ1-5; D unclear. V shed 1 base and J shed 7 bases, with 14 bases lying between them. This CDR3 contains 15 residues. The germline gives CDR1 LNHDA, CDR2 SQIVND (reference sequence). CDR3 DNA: TGTGCCAGTAGTATAGCGCACCCCGAGGGACAGCCCCAGCATTTT. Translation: CASSIAHPEGQPQHF.

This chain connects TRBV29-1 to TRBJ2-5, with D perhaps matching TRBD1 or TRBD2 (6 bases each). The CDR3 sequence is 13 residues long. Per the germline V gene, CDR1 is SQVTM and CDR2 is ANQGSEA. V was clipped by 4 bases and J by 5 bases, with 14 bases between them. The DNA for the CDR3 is TGCAGCGTTGTTGGAGGGGGAGACGAGACCCAGTACTTC. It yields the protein CSVVGGGDETQYF.

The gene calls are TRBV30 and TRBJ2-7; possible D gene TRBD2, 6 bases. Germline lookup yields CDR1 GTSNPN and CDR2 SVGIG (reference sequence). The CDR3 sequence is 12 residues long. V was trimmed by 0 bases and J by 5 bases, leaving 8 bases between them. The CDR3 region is CAWSVWGDEQYF. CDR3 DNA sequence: TGTGCCTGGAGTGTGTGGGGGGACGAGCAGTACTTC. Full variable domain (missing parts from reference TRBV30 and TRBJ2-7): SQTIHQWPATLVQPVGSPLSLECTVEGTSNPNLYWYRQAAGRGLQLLFYSVGIGQISSEVPQNLSASRPQDRQFILSSKKLLLSDSGFYLCAWSVWGDEQYFGPGTRLTVT.

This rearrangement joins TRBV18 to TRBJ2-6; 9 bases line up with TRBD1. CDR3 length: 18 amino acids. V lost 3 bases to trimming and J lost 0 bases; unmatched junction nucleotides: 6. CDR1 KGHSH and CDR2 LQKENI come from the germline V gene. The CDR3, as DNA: TGTGCCAGCTCACCGCTGGGACAGGGAAGCTCTGGGGCCAACGTCCTGACTTTC. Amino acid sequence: CASSPLGQGSSGANVLTF.

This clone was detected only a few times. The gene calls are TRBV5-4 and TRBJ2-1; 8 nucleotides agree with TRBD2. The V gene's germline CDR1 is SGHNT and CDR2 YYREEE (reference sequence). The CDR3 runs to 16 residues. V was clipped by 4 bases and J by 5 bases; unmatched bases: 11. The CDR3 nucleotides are TGTGCCAGCAGCCCACGGAGCGGGAGTCCCGACAATGAGCAGTTCTTC. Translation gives CASSPRSGSPDNEQFF.

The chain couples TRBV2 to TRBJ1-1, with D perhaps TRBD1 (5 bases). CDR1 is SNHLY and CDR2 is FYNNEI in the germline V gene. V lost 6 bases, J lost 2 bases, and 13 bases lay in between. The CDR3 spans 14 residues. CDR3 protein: CASRGGIPNTEAFF. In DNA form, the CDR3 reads TGTGCCAGCAGGGGGGGGATCCCAAACACTGAAGCTTTCTTT.

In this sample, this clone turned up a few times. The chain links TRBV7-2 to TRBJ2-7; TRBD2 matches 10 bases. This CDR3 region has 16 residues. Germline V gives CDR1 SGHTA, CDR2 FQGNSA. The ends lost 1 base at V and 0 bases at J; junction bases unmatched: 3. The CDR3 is CASSLVVAGGSYEQYF. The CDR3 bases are TGTGCCAGCAGCTTAGTGGTAGCGGGGGGCTCCTACGAGCAGTACTTC.

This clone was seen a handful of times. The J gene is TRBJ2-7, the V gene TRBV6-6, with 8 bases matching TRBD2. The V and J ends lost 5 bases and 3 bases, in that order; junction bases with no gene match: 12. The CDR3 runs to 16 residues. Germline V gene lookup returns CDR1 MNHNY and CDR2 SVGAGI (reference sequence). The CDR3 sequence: CASSLDTSGRLYEQYF. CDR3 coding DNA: TGTGCCAGCAGTCTCGACACTAGCGGAAGACTCTACGAGCAGTACTTC.

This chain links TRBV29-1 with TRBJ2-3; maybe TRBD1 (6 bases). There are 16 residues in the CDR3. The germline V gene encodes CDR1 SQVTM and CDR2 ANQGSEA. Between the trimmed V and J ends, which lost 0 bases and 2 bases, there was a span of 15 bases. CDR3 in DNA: TGCAGCGTTGAAGATGTCCCGGGACACCACACAGATACGCAGTATTTT. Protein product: CSVEDVPGHHTDTQYF.

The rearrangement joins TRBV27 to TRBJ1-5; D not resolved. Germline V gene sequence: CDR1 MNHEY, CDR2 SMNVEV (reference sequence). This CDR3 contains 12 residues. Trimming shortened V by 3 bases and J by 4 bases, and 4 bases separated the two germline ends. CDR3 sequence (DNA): TGTGCCAGCAGTTTGTTAAATCAGCCCCAGCATTTT. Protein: CASSLLNQPQHF.

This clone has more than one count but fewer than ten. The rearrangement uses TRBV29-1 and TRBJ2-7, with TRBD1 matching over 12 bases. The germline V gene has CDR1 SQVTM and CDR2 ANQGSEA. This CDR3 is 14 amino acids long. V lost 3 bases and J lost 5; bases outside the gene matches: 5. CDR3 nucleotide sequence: TGCAGCGTTGAGCGGGGGACAGGGGGCAACGAGCAGTACTTC. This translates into CSVERGTGGNEQYF.